These 24 T cell receptor beta chains came from one sample sequenced in a study of beta chain features in type 1 diabetes. Whole-study findings and limits: A moderate, significant TCRB CDR3 shortening appeared in type 1 diabetes across four CD4+ subsets.

Their antigens remain unidentified. The isolated RNA, all of it, was reverse transcribed, so expressed TCRB transcripts were what got sequenced. TCRdb keeps only in-frame clones here, not all; method: immunoSEQ multiplex PCR. The sample holds 680,000 or so clones; roughly 13% are singletons and the top ten take about 0.02%. The sequenced sample consisted of naive CD4+ T cells from blood. The receptors come from a man aged 18 to 29 with type 1 diabetes.

Here the CDR3 reads CASSEYRPTGGGWTEAFF. DNA for the CDR3: TGTGCCAGCAGTGAATATAGGCCGACAGGTGGGGGTTGGACTGAAGCTTTCTTT. The chain employs TRBV25-1 and TRBJ1-1; D is perhaps TRBD1 (6 bases). The V and J ends lost 0 bases and 5 bases respectively, with 22 bases between them. Germline CDR1 and CDR2: MGHDK and SYGVNS. CDR3 length equals 18 residues.

This clone was counted a few times. The genes are TRBV7-6 and TRBJ2-7; TRBD1 matches at 12 bases. CDR3 length: 16 amino acids. The J segment lost 4 bases and the V segment lost 1 base, leaving 5 bases of the junction unmatched. Looked up from germline, CDR1 is SGHVS and CDR2 is FNYEAQ. CDR3 DNA: TGTGCCAGCAGCTTAGGGGGGACAGGGGGCATGTACGAGCAGTACTTC. Protein sequence: CASSLGGTGGMYEQYF. The full variable domain, rest sourced from reference TRBV7-6 and TRBJ2-7, is GAGVSQSPRYKVTKRGQDVALRCDPISGHVSLYWYRQALGQGPEFLTYFNYEAQQDKSGLPNDRFSAERPEGSISTLTIQRTEQRDSAMYRCASSLGGTGGMYEQYFGPGTRLTVT.

In this sample, this clone turned up a few times. Distinct nucleotide sequences in the sample also encode this CDR3. The chain couples TRBV5-6 to TRBJ1-5; TRBD1 might be the D (5 bases). CDR3 length: 14 residues. Trimming took 2 bases from V and 1 from J, leaving 7 bases between them. Germline lookup yields CDR1 SGHDT and CDR2 YYEEEE. The CDR3 DNA follows: TGTGCCAGCAGCTTTCGGGGGAGCAATCAGCCCCAGCATTTT. It yields the protein CASSFRGSNQPQHF.

This clone turned up a few times. The chain links TRBV5-6 to TRBJ2-3; the D gene is possibly TRBD1 (5 bases). V was clipped by 4 bases and J by 4 bases, with 16 bases between them. The CDR3 length is 15 residues. Germline CDR1 and CDR2: SGHDT and YYEEEE. The CDR3 reads CASSPSWGSSDTQYF. Here the CDR3 DNA reads TGTGCCAGCAGCCCGTCCTGGGGCTCGTCAGATACGCAGTATTTT. The full variable domain, in which reference TRBV5-6 and TRBJ2-3 provide the parts outside the CDR3, is DAGVTQSPTHLIKTRGQQVTLRCSPKSGHDTVSWYQQALGQGPQFIFQYYEEEERQRGNFPDRFSGHQFPNYSSELNVNALLLGDSALYLCASSPSWGSSDTQYFGPGTRLTVL.

The chain has TRBV19 and TRBJ2-1; tentative D call: TRBD1 (5 bases). Germline loops: CDR1 LNHDA, CDR2 SQIVND (reference sequence). The CDR3 totals 16 residues. V gave up 1 base and J gave up 4 bases, with 14 bases separating them. CDR3 coding DNA: TGTGCCAGTAGTATAGGCGGACAAGGGTGGTACAATGAGCAGTTCTTC. Translation: CASSIGGQGWYNEQFF.

The chain combines TRBV30 with TRBJ1-5, with TRBD1 identical over 8 bases. V trimming: 2 bases; J trimming: 3 bases; junction bases outside the gene matches: 9. Germline CDR1 is GTSNPN and CDR2 is SVGIG (reference sequence). The CDR3 contains 16 residues. The CDR3 nucleotides read TGTGCCTGGAGTTTTCCTTACCAGGGGGCCAATCAGCCCCAGCATTTT. Its protein is CAWSFPYQGANQPQHF.

This clone has a handful of counts. The chain employs TRBV4-1 and TRBJ1-3; D gene ambiguous. CDR1 is MGHRA, CDR2 YSYEKL, per germline. V lost 0 bases, J lost 0 bases, and 18 bases lay in between. This CDR3 has 19 amino acids. The CDR3 region is CASSQENTRSLTSGNTIYF. DNA for the CDR3: TGCGCCAGCAGCCAAGAGAACACCCGGTCCCTAACCTCTGGAAACACCATATATTTT.

The chain employs TRBV11-1 and TRBJ2-2; the D is unclear. Trimming shortened V by 10 bases and J by 0 bases, and 12 bases separated the two germline ends. The CDR3 has 14 residues. CDR1 SGHAT and CDR2 FQDESV come from the germline V gene (reference sequence). CDR3: CATIGSANTGELFF. The DNA of the CDR3 is TGTGCCACCATCGGGTCGGCGAACACCGGGGAGCTGTTTTTT.

In its sample, this clone was seen a few times. The chain has TRBV30 and TRBJ1-6, with D perhaps matching TRBD1 (5 bases). V lost 7 bases and J 8 bases, leaving 12 bases between the germline ends. Germline lookup yields CDR1 GTSNPN and CDR2 SVGIG (reference sequence). This CDR3 has 12 amino acids. The chain's CDR3 is CASRTPYSPLHF. CDR3 DNA sequence: TGTGCCTCAAGGACACCGTATTCACCCCTCCACTTT. The variable domain in full, with the rest retrieved from reference TRBV30 and TRBJ1-6, is SQTIHQWPATLVQPVGSPLSLECTVEGTSNPNLYWYRQAAGRGLQLLFYSVGIGQISSEVPQNLSASRPQDRQFILSSKKLLLSDSGFYLCASRTPYSPLHFGNGTRLTVT.

This clone came up a few times. The chain joins TRBV9 to TRBJ2-7, with 8 bases that match TRBD1. This CDR3 is 16 amino acids long. V was pared by 3 bases and J by 2 bases, with 10 bases of the junction left unmatched. CDR1 is SGDLS, CDR2 YYNGEE, per germline. The CDR3 DNA sequence: TGTGCCAGCAGCGCCCGGATGGACAGGGACCCCTACGAGCAGTACTTC. This codes for CASSARMDRDPYEQYF.

This clone was found a few times. The rearrangement links TRBV27 to TRBJ1-5, with no clear D. Germline V gene data show CDR1 as MNHEY and CDR2 as SMNVEV (reference sequence). V lost 5 bases and J 9 bases, leaving 20 bases between the germline ends. The CDR3 is 15 amino acids. The CDR3 sequence: CASSPRGDNLGPQHF. The CDR3 coding sequence is TGTGCCAGCAGTCCCCGAGGAGACAACCTAGGGCCCCAGCATTTT.

The chain couples TRBV6-1 to TRBJ1-1, with 11 bases that match TRBD1. Per germline, CDR1 MNHNS and CDR2 SASEGT. The trim removed 4 bases at V and 5 bases at J, leaving 6 bases unmatched. This CDR3 region has 15 residues. Here the CDR3 reads CASSGTGGAGTEAFF. The CDR3 nucleotides are TGTGCCAGCAGTGGGACAGGGGGCGCAGGGACTGAAGCTTTCTTT.

V usage is TRBV9 and J usage is TRBJ1-4; TRBD1 might be the D (6 bases). The V gene's germline CDR1 is SGDLS and CDR2 YYNGEE. Trimming removed 3 bases from V and 3 bases from J, with 12 bases in between. The CDR3 consists of 15 residues. This CDR3 reads CASSAQGLANEKLFF. The CDR3, as DNA: TGTGCCAGCAGCGCCCAGGGGCTGGCTAATGAAAAACTGTTTTTT.

The gene calls are TRBV29-1 and TRBJ2-5, with D possibly TRBD2 on 6 matching bases. Per the germline V gene, CDR1 is SQVTM and CDR2 is ANQGSEA. This CDR3 region has 14 residues. Trimming stripped 4 bases from V and 0 bases from J, with 12 bases between. CDR3 sequence (DNA): TGCAGCGTTGGGAGGGACGTCGACCAAGAGACCCAGTACTTC. Its translation: CSVGRDVDQETQYF.

This clone was detected a few times. The V and J genes are TRBV30 and TRBJ1-5, with 7 positions matching TRBD1. Germline CDR1 reads GTSNPN; CDR2 reads SVGIG (reference sequence). Trimming at V came to 3 bases and at J to 8 bases, leaving 7 bases not matched to a gene. This CDR3 has 13 residues. CDR3 sequence (DNA): TGTGCCTGGAGGGACAGGTTCAGCGAGCCCCAGCATTTT. The encoded protein is CAWRDRFSEPQHF. The full variable domain, rest sourced from reference TRBV30 and TRBJ1-5, is SQTIHQWPATLVQPVGSPLSLECTVEGTSNPNLYWYRQAAGRGLQLLFYSVGIGQISSEVPQNLSASRPQDRQFILSSKKLLLSDSGFYLCAWRDRFSEPQHFGDGTRLSIL.

This clone has just a few counts. Other DNA sequences in this specimen translate into the identical CDR3. The chain couples TRBV29-1 to TRBJ2-7, with D possibly matching TRBD1 (5 bases). Germline CDR1 is SQVTM and CDR2 is ANQGSEA. The CDR3 spans 11 residues. Trimming stripped 5 bases from V and 3 bases from J, with 8 bases between. In DNA form, the CDR3 reads TGCAGCGTTTTGGGGCACTACGAGCAGTACTTC. This translates into CSVLGHYEQYF.

This clone was counted only a few times. The V gene is TRBV5-6, the J gene TRBJ1-3; 7 bases match TRBD1. The CDR3 runs to 14 residues. V gave up 4 bases and J gave up 4 bases; unmatched junction bases: 5. Per the germline V gene, CDR1 is SGHDT and CDR2 is YYEEEE. The CDR3 region is CASSKGAIGNTIYF. CDR3 DNA sequence: TGTGCCAGCAGCAAGGGGGCAATCGGAAACACCATATATTTT.

The V call is TRBV2, the J call TRBJ1-1; perhaps TRBD1 as D (5 bases). Trimming cost V 2 bases and J 6 bases, with 10 bases left between them. The CDR3 loop spans 13 amino acids. Germline lookup yields CDR1 SNHLY and CDR2 FYNNEI. The CDR3 is CASSEQGVPEAFF. The CDR3 coding sequence is TGTGCCAGCAGTGAACAAGGGGTCCCTGAAGCTTTCTTT.

Written as DNA, the CDR3 is TGCGCCAGCAGTGAGGTTTTCTACGAGCAGTACTTC. Encoded protein: CASSEVFYEQYF. This chain links TRBV10-2 with TRBJ2-7; no clear D gene. V gave up 2 bases and J gave up 3 bases, with 5 bases separating them. Germline V gives CDR1 WSHSY, CDR2 SAAADI. The CDR3 has 12 residues.

This sequence joins TRBV7-2 and TRBJ1-4; D is uncertain. From germline, CDR1 is SGHTA and CDR2 FQGNSA. This CDR3 is 13 amino acids long. V was cut by 3 bases and J by 7 bases, with 9 bases left in between. CDR3 in amino acids: CASSFLSSEKLFF. CDR3 nucleotides: TGTGCCAGCAGCTTCTTGTCTAGTGAAAAACTGTTTTTT.

This chain links TRBV9 with TRBJ1-1; unclear D gene. Trimming stripped 5 bases from V and 6 bases from J, with 17 bases between. This CDR3 has 14 amino acids. Germline assignment: CDR1 SGDLS and CDR2 YYNGEE. CDR3 sequence (DNA): TGTGCCAGCAGTCCTCGATACTCGCCATCTGAAGCTTTCTTT. Its protein product is CASSPRYSPSEAFF.

There are a few counts of this clone. The chain couples TRBV27 to TRBJ2-3; D is perhaps TRBD1 (6 bases). Deletions cut 3 bases from V and 3 bases from J, with 10 bases between. CDR3 length: 14 residues. CDR1 is MNHEY, CDR2 SMNVEV, per germline (reference sequence). The CDR3 reads CASSLTGRTDTQYF. In DNA form, the CDR3 reads TGTGCCAGCAGTTTGACAGGTCGGACAGATACGCAGTATTTT.

This chain joins TRBV28 and TRBJ2-7, with TRBD1 matching over 9 bases. Trimming removed 6 bases from V and 5 bases from J; junction bases left unmatched: 11. The germline V gene has CDR1 MDHEN and CDR2 SYDVKM. The CDR3 loop spans 15 amino acids. The CDR3 region is CASRRRQGVVNEQYF. In DNA form, the CDR3 reads TGTGCCAGCAGGCGAAGACAGGGGGTGGTCAACGAGCAGTACTTC.

The chain links TRBV15 to TRBJ2-6; the D gene could be TRBD1 or TRBD2 (5 bases each). Germline loops: CDR1 LNHNV, CDR2 YYDKDF (reference sequence). Trimming cost V 5 bases and J 0 bases, with 14 bases left between them. The CDR3 spans 17 residues. DNA of the CDR3: TGTGCCACCAGCGGACCGGGACGGAGCTCTGGGGCCAACGTCCTGACTTTC. Translated, it gives CATSGPGRSSGANVLTF.